The T cell receptor beta chain described here comes from a study of CD8 T cells in Susac syndrome. Controls were healthy donors (matched for age and sex). It was negative isolation that provided the CD8+ and CD4+ T cells, whereas TEMRA cells were enriched by FACS. It was with random hexamers that 0.5 to 1 ug RNA was reverse transcribed. TCR beta CDR3 was amplified by immunoSEQ multiplex PCR. This amplification extended across 54 Vbeta and 13 Jbeta segments. TCRdb independently ran MiXCR on the immunoSEQ multiplex PCR reads; one entry per CDR3 protein. The sample includes 100,000 to 150,000 distinct CDR3 sequences, about 96% of them seen just once. The CDR3 runs 12 residues. The junction had 10 bases not matched to a gene; V was cut back by 11 bases and J by 10 bases. Germline-derived CDR1 and CDR2 are MGHRA and YSYEKL.

The chain couples TRBV4-1 to TRBJ1-4; 7 bases align to TRBD1. Material: CD4+ T cells from PBMCs. This clonotype originated in a human donor in good health. CDR3 coding DNA: TGCGCCCCCAGGGGGGCCTCGGGAAAACTGTTTTTT. This gives the protein CAPRGASGKLFF.